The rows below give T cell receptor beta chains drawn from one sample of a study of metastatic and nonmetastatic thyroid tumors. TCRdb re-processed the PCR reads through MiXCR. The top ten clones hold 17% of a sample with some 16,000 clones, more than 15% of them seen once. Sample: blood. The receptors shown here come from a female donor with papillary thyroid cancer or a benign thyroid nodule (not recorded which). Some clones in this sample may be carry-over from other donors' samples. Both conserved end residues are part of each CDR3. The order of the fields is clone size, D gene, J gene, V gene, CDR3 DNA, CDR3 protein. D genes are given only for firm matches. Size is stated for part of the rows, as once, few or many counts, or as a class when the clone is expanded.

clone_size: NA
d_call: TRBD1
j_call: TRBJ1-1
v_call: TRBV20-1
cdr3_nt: TGCAGTGCTAGAATGGGGACAGGGTTGAACACTGAAGCTTTCTTT
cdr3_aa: CSARMGTGLNTEAFF

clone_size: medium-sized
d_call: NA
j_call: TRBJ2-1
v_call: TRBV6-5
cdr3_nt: TGTGCCAGCAGTTACTCCCCGGTTCACAATGAGCAGTTCTTC
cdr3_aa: CASSYSPVHNEQFF

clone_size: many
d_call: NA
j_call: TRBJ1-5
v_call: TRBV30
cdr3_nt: TGTGCCTGGAGTCATGAGGGTCAGCCCCAGCATTTT
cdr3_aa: CAWSHEGQPQHF

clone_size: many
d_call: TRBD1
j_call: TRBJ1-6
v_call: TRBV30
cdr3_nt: TGTGCCTGGAGTGAAATTAGGACAGGGCCTTTTCACTTT
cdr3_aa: CAWSEIRTGPFHF

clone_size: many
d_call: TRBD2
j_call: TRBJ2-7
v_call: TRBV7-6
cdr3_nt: TGTGCCAGCAGCTTATCTAGCGGGACCACCTACGAGCAGTACTTC
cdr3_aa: CASSLSSGTTYEQYF

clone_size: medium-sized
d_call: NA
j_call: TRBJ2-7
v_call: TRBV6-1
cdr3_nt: TGTGCCAGCAGGGGGTATGACTACGAGCAGTACTTC
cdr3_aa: CASRGYDYEQYF

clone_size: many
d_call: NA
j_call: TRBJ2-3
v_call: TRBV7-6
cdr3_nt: TGTGCCAGCAGCTTAGCCTTGCAGGGAGGGGGTACGCAGTATTTT
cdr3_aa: CASSLALQGGGTQYF

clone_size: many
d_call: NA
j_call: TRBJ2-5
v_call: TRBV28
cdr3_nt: TGTGCCAGCACCATAGGGGGACTCCAAGAGACCCAGTACTTC
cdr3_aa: CASTIGGLQETQYF

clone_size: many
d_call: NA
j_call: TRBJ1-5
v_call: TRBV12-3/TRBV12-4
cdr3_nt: TGTGCCAGCAGCATGACAGGTCCTAGCAATCAGCCCCAGCATTTT
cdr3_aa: CASSMTGPSNQPQHF

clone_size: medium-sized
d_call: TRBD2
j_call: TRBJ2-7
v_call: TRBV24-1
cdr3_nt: TGTGCCACCCATTGGTGGAATAGCGGGACATATGAGCAGTACTTC
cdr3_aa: CATHWWNSGTYEQYF

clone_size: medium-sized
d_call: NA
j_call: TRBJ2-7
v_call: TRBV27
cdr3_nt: TGTGCCAGCAGTTTAAAGGGGCAGGGGGGGGCCTACGAGCAGTACTTC
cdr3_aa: CASSLKGQGGAYEQYF

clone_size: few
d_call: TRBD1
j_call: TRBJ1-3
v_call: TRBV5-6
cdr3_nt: TGTGCCAGCGGACAGGGCCGCTCTGGAAACACCATATATTTT
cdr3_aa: CASGQGRSGNTIYF

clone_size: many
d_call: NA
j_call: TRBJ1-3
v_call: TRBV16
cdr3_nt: TGTGCCAGCAGCCAGTCGACCGTTGCTAACACCATATATTTT
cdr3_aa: CASSQSTVANTIYF

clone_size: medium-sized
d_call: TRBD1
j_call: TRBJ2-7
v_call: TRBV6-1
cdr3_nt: TGTGCCAGCAGTGACTACCACAGGGGGTCCTACGAGCAGTACTTC
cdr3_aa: CASSDYHRGSYEQYF

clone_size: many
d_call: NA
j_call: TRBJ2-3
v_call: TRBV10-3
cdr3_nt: TGTGCCATCAGTGAGTCAGGGCAACCCACAGATACGCAGTATTTT
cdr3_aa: CAISESGQPTDTQYF

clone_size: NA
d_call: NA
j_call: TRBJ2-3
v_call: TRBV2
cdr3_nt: TGTGCCAGCCAAGCGGATGCTAGCACAGATACGCAGTATTTT
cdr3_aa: CASQADASTDTQYF

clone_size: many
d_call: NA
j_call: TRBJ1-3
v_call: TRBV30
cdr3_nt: TGTGCCTGGAGCTGGGGGGGGGACGGAAACACCATATATTTT
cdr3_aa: CAWSWGGDGNTIYF

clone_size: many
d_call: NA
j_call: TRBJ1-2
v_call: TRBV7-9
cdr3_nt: TGTGCCAGCAGCTTAGCGAGTGATCGGGGTTCTGGCTACACCTTC
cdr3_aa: CASSLASDRGSGYTF

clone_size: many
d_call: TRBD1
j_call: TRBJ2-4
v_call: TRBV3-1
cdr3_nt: TGTGCCAGCAGCCAAGACGACAGGGTCGAAAACATTCAGTACTTC
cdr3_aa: CASSQDDRVENIQYF

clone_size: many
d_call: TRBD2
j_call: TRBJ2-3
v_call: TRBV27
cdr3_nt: TGTGCCAGCAGTTTAAGAACTAGCGGGGGCCACGGTACGCAGTATTTT
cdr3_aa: CASSLRTSGGHGTQYF

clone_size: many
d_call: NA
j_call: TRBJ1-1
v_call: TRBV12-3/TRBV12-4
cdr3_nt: TGTGCCAGCAGTTTACGGGGGGGGACTGAAGCTTTCTTT
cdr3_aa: CASSLRGGTEAFF

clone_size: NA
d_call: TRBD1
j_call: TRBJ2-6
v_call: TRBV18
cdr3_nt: TGTGCCAGCTACTCTGGGGACAGCGTCCTGACTTTC
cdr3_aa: CASYSGDSVLTF

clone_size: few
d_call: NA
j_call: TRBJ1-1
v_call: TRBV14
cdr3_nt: TGTGCCAGCAGCCCTCCGGACCAACCTGAAGCTTTCTTT
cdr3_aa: CASSPPDQPEAFF

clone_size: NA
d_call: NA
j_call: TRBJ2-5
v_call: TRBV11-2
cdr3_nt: TGTGCCAGCAGCTTAGGATTAGCAGGGTTATGGCAAGAGACCCAGTACTTC
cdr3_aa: CASSLGLAGLWQETQYF

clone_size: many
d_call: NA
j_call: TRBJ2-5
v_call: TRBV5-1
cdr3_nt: TGCGCCAGCAGCTTGTATAGCGGCGAAGAGACCCAGTACTTC
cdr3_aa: CASSLYSGEETQYF

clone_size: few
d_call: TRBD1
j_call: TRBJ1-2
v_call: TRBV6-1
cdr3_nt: TGTGCCAGCAGCCCGGGACAGGGAACCTATGGCTACACCTTC
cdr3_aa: CASSPGQGTYGYTF

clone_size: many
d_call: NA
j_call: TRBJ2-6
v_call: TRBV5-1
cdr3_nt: TGCGCCAGCAGCCCGGTCTGGGCCTCGGGGGCCAACGTCCTGACTTTC
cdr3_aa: CASSPVWASGANVLTF

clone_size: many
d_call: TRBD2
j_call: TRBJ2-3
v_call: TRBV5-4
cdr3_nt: TGTGCCAGCAGCATTCAACTAGCGGGAGCAGATACGCAGTATTTT
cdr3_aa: CASSIQLAGADTQYF

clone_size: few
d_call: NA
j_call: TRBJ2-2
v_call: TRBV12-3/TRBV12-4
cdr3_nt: TGTGCCAGCAGTTTGCGTTTCGGGGAGCTGTTTTTT
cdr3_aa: CASSLRFGELFF

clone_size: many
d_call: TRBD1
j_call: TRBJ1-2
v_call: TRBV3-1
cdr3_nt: TGTGCCAGCAGCTATCTCGGGAACAGGGGATTCTATGGCTACACCTTC
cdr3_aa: CASSYLGNRGFYGYTF

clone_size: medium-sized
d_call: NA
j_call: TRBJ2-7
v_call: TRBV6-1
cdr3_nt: TGTGCCAGCAGTGAAGCAACGTCTCGGTACGAGCAGTACTTC
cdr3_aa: CASSEATSRYEQYF

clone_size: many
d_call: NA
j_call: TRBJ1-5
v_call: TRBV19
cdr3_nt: TGTGCCAGTTCGCAAGGGGGGGTGGTGCAGCCCCAGCATTTT
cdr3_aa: CASSQGGVVQPQHF

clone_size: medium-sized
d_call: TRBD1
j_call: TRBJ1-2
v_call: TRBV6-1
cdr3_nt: TGTGCCAGCAGTGGACAGGGAGGTTTCGTTGGCTACACCTTC
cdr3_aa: CASSGQGGFVGYTF

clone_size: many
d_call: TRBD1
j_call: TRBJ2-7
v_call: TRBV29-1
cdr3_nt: TGCAGCGTTGAGAGATACAGGGGGCTCAGTGGGGACGAGCAGTACTTC
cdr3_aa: CSVERYRGLSGDEQYF

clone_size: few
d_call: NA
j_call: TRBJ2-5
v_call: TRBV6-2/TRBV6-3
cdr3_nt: TGTGCCAGCAGCCACAGTAGGCTAGAGACCCAGTACTTC
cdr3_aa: CASSHSRLETQYF

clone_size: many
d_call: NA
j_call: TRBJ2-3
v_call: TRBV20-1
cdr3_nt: TGCAGTGCCCTAGACAAGTTTCTCACAGATACGCAGTATTTT
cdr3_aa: CSALDKFLTDTQYF

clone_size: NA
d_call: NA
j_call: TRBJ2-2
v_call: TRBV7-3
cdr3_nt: TGTGCCAGCAGCTCTACCCCGGACCAGAACACCGGGGAGCTGTTTTTT
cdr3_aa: CASSSTPDQNTGELFF

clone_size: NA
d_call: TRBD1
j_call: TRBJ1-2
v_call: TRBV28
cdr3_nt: TGTGCCAGCAGCTCACCGGGACAGGGTGGTGATAACTATGGCTACACCTTC
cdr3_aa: CASSSPGQGGDNYGYTF

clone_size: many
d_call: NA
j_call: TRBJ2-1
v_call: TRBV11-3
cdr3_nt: TGTGCCAGCAGCTTATCCGGGGCCTCCTACAATGAGCAGTTCTTC
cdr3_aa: CASSLSGASYNEQFF

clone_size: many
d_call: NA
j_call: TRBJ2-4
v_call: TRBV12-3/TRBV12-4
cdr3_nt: TGTGCCAGCAGCGTCGATCAGGGACGAAACATTCAGTACTTC
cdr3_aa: CASSVDQGRNIQYF

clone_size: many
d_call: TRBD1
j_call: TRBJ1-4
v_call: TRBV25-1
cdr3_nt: TGTGCCATCCTAGGACAGGGGAGGGAAAAACTGTTTTTT
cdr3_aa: CAILGQGREKLFF

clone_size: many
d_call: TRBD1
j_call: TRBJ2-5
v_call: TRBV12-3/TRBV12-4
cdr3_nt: TGTGCCAGCAGTTTCCGGACAGGGGGCGGGCAAGAGACCCAGTACTTC
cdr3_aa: CASSFRTGGGQETQYF

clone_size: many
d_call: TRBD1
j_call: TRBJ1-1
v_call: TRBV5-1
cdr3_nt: TGCGCCAGCAGCCATGGGACAGGGACCACTGAAGCTTTCTTT
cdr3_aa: CASSHGTGTTEAFF

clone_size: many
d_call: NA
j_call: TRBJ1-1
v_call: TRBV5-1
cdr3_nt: TGCGCCAGCAGCAGAGGACAGTTGACGGACACTGAAGCTTTCTTT
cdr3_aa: CASSRGQLTDTEAFF

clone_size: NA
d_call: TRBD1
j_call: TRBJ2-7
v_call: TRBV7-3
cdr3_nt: TGTGCCAGCAGCACAGGACAGGGAAACGAGCAGTACTTC
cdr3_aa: CASSTGQGNEQYF

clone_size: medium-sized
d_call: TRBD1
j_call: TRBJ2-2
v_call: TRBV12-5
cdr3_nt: TGTGCTAGTGGTTTGGGGACAGGGCCGACCGGGGAGCTGTTTTTT
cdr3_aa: CASGLGTGPTGELFF